The clone carrying this T cell receptor (beta chain) was found many times. This specimen comes from a study of patients and donors after allogeneic stem cell transplantation. TCRdb processed the RT-PCR reads anew with MiXCR; each CDR3 protein has one entry. The sample lists approximately 33,000 distinct CDR3 sequences, over 6.5% occurring once. V was cut by 3 bases and J by 3 bases, with 11 bases left in between. Germline assignment: CDR1 MDHEN and CDR2 SYDVKM. This CDR3 has 14 residues. The V gene is TRBV28, the J gene TRBJ1-1, with TRBD1 as a possible D gene (6 bases). The source is a human donor who was either an allogeneic HSCT recipient or a stem cell or donor lymphocyte infusion donor (not recorded which). It is not recorded whose cells these are; they may come from a transplant donor. Source material: blood, either unsorted or a sorted T cell fraction (not recorded which). The CDR3 reads CASSFVGQYTEAFF. CDR3 DNA sequence: TGTGCCAGCAGTTTTGTAGGACAGTACACTGAAGCTTTCTTT.